The present TCR beta chain was sequenced within a study of T cell responses to AZD1222 COVID-19 vaccine. Notes on the study in general: Repertoire collection took place solely once the T cell response had peaked.

From germline, CDR1 is MDHEN and CDR2 SYDVKM. Trimming shortened V by 6 bases and J by 6 bases, and 8 bases separated the two germline ends. The CDR3 sequence is 11 residues long. As for this clone: The antigen remains unidentified.

Method: immunoSEQ multiplex PCR; TCRdb's copy keeps in-frame clones and lacks some. Among roughly 150,000 clones, more than 85% were seen once, and the ten largest hold just under 7%. The clonotype was recovered from an adult who had recovered from COVID-19. Here the sequenced sample was peripheral blood, taken after recovery from COVID-19. The V gene is TRBV28, the J gene TRBJ1-1; D gene unclear. DNA for the CDR3: TGTGCCAGCAGATCGCTGTCTGAAGCTTTCTTT. It yields the protein CASRSLSEAFF.